The T cell receptor beta chain described here comes from a study of control samples from healthy donors and cancer patients. The CDR3 is 19 residues long. Germline V gives CDR1 SGHNT, CDR2 YENEEA. V was clipped by 2 bases and J by 0 bases; unmatched bases: 6. Assay used: immunoSEQ multiplex PCR; TCRdb lists only in-frame clones, some missing. This sample has under 150,000 clones; 70% to 90% occur once, and the top ten carry roughly 9%. The V call is TRBV11-3, the J call TRBJ2-1; 14 nucleotides agree with TRBD2. What was sequenced was blood. The receptor comes from a woman aged 30 to 39 in good health. For the CDR3, the DNA is TGTGCCAGCAGCTTAACCTCAGGACTAGCGGGGGGCTCCTACAATGAGCAGTTCTTC. Its protein is CASSLTSGLAGGSYNEQFF.